The 22 T cell receptor beta chains given below trace back to one sample, sequenced in a study of OX40 agonist ivuxolimab in advanced cancers. Profiled with immunoSEQ multiplex PCR; TCRdb holds only in-frame clones, not every one. The table lists around 70,000 clones, roughly 87% of them singletons. The source material was CD4+ or CD8+ T cells sorted from blood, sampled in a trial of the OX40 agonist ivuxolimab. The receptors originated from an adult with an advanced solid tumor such as melanoma, head and neck, liver or kidney cancer.

The rearrangement joins TRBV11-2 to TRBJ1-2; D is ambiguous. CDR1 is SGHAT and CDR2 is FQNNGV in the germline V gene. This CDR3 has 14 residues. V was shortened by 5 bases and J by 5 bases, with 15 bases between the two germline ends. The chain's CDR3 is CASSIAPTPYGYTF. CDR3 DNA: TGTGCCAGCAGCATAGCCCCGACCCCGTATGGCTACACCTTC. Drawing the rest from reference TRBV11-2 and TRBJ1-2, the complete variable domain is EAGVAQSPRYKIIEKRQSVAFWCNPISGHATLYWYQQILGQGPKLLIQFQNNGVVDDSQLPKDRFSAERLKGVDSTLKIQPAKLEDSAVYLCASSIAPTPYGYTFGSGTRLTVV.

The chain joins TRBV29-1 to TRBJ1-2, with no clear D. V lost 4 bases to trimming and J lost 0 bases, with 6 bases between them. The CDR3 is made up of 12 amino acids. CDR1 and CDR2 (germline): SQVTM, ANQGSEA. This chain's CDR3 is CSVGPPNYGYTF. The CDR3 DNA is TGCAGCGTTGGTCCCCCTAACTATGGCTACACCTTC. Full variable domain (rest looked up from reference TRBV29-1 and TRBJ1-2): SAVISQKPSRDICQRGTSLTIQCQVDSQVTMMFWYRQQPGQSLTLIATANQGSEATYESGFVIDKFPISRPNLTFSTLTVSNMSPEDSSIYLCSVGPPNYGYTFGSGTRLTVV.

The J gene is TRBJ2-5, the V gene TRBV19, with 7 bases aligning to TRBD2. The CDR3 consists of 17 residues. Germline V gene sequence: CDR1 LNHDA, CDR2 SQIVND (reference sequence). V dropped 5 bases and J dropped 5; count of bases not matched to a gene: 17. The CDR3 DNA sequence: TGTGCCAGTAGTTTCGCCCCCTCGGGAGGTAACAGGGAGACCCAGTACTTC. It encodes CASSFAPSGGNRETQYF.

The V gene is TRBV7-2, the J gene TRBJ2-7, with D perhaps TRBD2 (5 bases). V lost 6 bases and J 4 bases, leaving 16 bases between the germline ends. The CDR3 extends over 14 amino acids. Germline V lookup: CDR1 SGHTA, CDR2 FQGNSA. CDR3 DNA sequence: TGTGCCAGCAGGGGTATAGAGGGAGCTTACGAGCAGTACTTC. Amino acids: CASRGIEGAYEQYF.

The J gene is TRBJ2-6, the V gene TRBV29-1; TRBD1 matches 7 bases. The germline CDR1 and CDR2 sequences are SQVTM and ANQGSEA. The CDR3 is 13 amino acids. The trim removed 7 bases at V and 1 base at J, leaving 1 base unmatched. The CDR3 DNA follows: TGCAGCGGGGGACAGTCTGGGGCCAACGTCCTGACTTTC. Translated, it gives CSGGQSGANVLTF.

The chain links TRBV18 to TRBJ2-3; D tentatively reads TRBD1 or TRBD2 (5 bases each). The germline V gene encodes CDR1 KGHSH and CDR2 LQKENI. The CDR3 is 13 residues long. The V end was cut by 8 bases, the J end by 4 bases, with 13 bases between. The CDR3 is CASLGVGPDTQYF. As DNA, the CDR3 is TGTGCCAGCCTGGGGGTGGGCCCAGATACGCAGTATTTT.

This clone has just one count. Mismatch with germline at one junction end may stem from a read error. The chain links TRBV29-1 to TRBJ1-2, with 12 bases lining up with TRBD1. Germline loops: CDR1 SQVTM, CDR2 ANQGSEA. The CDR3 runs to 10 residues. The CDR3 coding sequence is TGCAGCGTTGATGGGGACAGGGGGCCCTTC. Protein sequence: CSVDGDRGPF.

The chain uses TRBV5-1 and TRBJ2-2; D possibly matches TRBD1 or TRBD2 (5 bases each). V was shortened by 2 bases and J by 4 bases, with 12 bases between the two germline ends. The CDR3 extends over 15 amino acids. Looked up from germline, CDR1 is SGHRS and CDR2 is YFSETQ. The CDR3 protein is CASSFLAGGTGELFF. In DNA, the CDR3 is TGCGCCAGCAGCTTTTTAGCTGGGGGCACCGGGGAGCTGTTTTTT.

V gene TRBV7-9 combines with J gene TRBJ2-6, with D unresolved. This CDR3 is 16 amino acids long. Germline CDR1 SEHNR, CDR2 FQNEAQ (reference sequence). Trimming pared 10 bases from V and 0 bases from J, leaving 16 bases between. Written as DNA, the CDR3 is TGTGCCACCCAACCATCCGGAAGCTCTGGGGCCAACGTCCTGACTTTC. Residues: CATQPSGSSGANVLTF. Supplemented by reference TRBV7-9 and TRBJ2-6, the full variable domain reads DTGVSQNPRHKITKRGQNVTFRCDPISEHNRLYWYRQTLGQGPEFLTYFQNEAQLEKSRLLSDRFSAERPKGSFSTLEIQRTEQGDSAMYLCATQPSGSSGANVLTFGAGSRLTVL.

The table lists this clone with a count of one. The chain uses TRBV28 and TRBJ1-1; TRBD1 agrees at 7 bases. Trimming at V came to 8 bases and at J to 6 bases, leaving 12 bases not matched to a gene. CDR3 length: 14 residues. The germline V gene encodes CDR1 MDHEN and CDR2 SYDVKM. The CDR3 DNA is TGTGCCAGCTCGACCCACAGGGGTTTCGCTGAAGCTTTCTTT. The encoded protein is CASSTHRGFAEAFF.

The CDR3, as DNA: TGTGCCACCAGCAGAGATCGTCTAGAAAGACGGCAGTACTTC. It yields the protein CATSRDRLERRQYF. V and J are TRBV15 and TRBJ2-7, with D unclear. CDR1 is LNHNV and CDR2 is YYDKDF in the germline V gene (reference sequence). This CDR3 region has 14 residues. The V end was cut by 0 bases, the J end by 9 bases, with 15 bases between.

The chain is built from TRBV4-1 and TRBJ1-6; 9 positions match TRBD1. V gave up 5 bases and J gave up 9 bases; unmatched junction bases: 20. This CDR3 spans 19 amino acids. In germline, CDR1 is MGHRA, CDR2 YSYEKL. CDR3 in DNA: TGCGCCAGCAGCGAAAGAGTTACAGGGGGCGAGCGGAAAACTTCACCCCTCCACTTT. It specifies CASSERVTGGERKTSPLHF.

This chain uses TRBV5-8 with TRBJ1-5; D possibly corresponds to TRBD1 (5 bases). The CDR3 is 15 residues long. Germline CDR1 and CDR2: SGHTS and YDEGEE. Trimming pared 4 bases from V and 0 bases from J, leaving 11 bases between. CDR3 sequence reads: CASSPPGTSNQPQHF. CDR3 nucleotides: TGTGCCAGCAGCCCCCCGGGGACTAGCAATCAGCCCCAGCATTTT.

V gene TRBV28 combines with J gene TRBJ1-5, with 8 positions matching TRBD1. CDR3 length: 17 amino acids. Germline CDR1 MDHEN, CDR2 SYDVKM. Trimming took 5 bases from V and 5 from J; bases not matched to a gene: 14. CDR3 region: CASSVPPDRAGHQPQHF. In nucleotides, the CDR3 is TGTGCCAGCAGTGTACCTCCGGACAGGGCAGGGCATCAGCCCCAGCATTTT.

The chain combines TRBV5-4 with TRBJ2-2, with 8 bases that match TRBD1. CDR1 is SGHNT and CDR2 is YYREEE in the germline V gene (reference sequence). The CDR3 is 16 amino acids. The V gene end was trimmed by 2 bases and the J gene end by 3 bases; junction bases not matched to a gene: 6. The DNA of the CDR3 is TGTGCCAGCAGCTTCCCGACAGGGGCGGACACCGGGGAGCTGTTTTTT. Translation gives CASSFPTGADTGELFF.

The count of this clone is one. J is TRBJ1-1 and V is TRBV6-1; 10 bases are shared with TRBD1. There are 16 residues in the CDR3. In germline, CDR1 is MNHNS, CDR2 SASEGT. The junction had 4 bases not matched to a gene; V was cut back by 0 bases and J by 3 bases. CDR3 DNA sequence: TGTGCCAGCAGTGAAGCGCCGACAGGGGGCTACACTGAAGCTTTCTTT. Translating gives CASSEAPTGGYTEAFF.

This clone was seen a few times. The V and J genes are TRBV28 and TRBJ1-2; D uncertain. This CDR3 comprises 12 residues. V shed 8 bases and J shed 4 bases, with 11 bases lying between them. Per the germline V gene, CDR1 is MDHEN and CDR2 is SYDVKM. CDR3 region: CASSEGSYGYTF. The CDR3 region has the DNA TGTGCCAGCTCCGAAGGGAGCTATGGCTACACCTTC.

The chain links TRBV4-2 to TRBJ2-1; tentatively, D is TRBD1 (6 bases). This CDR3 region has 14 residues. The germline V gene has CDR1 LGHNA and CDR2 YNFKEQ. Trimming removed 4 bases at V and 3 bases at J, with 10 bases between. CDR3 nucleotide sequence: TGTGCCAGCAGCCCCCCGGGACACTACAATGAGCAGTTCTTC. It specifies CASSPPGHYNEQFF.

The chain carries TRBV4-2 and TRBJ1-3, with TRBD1 matching over 7 bases. V trimming: 0 bases; J trimming: 1 base; junction bases outside the gene matches: 3. CDR1 is LGHNA, CDR2 YNFKEQ, per germline. This CDR3 is 16 amino acids long. CDR3 sequence reads: CASSQEGTVSGNTIYF. The CDR3 nucleotides are TGTGCCAGCAGCCAAGAAGGGACAGTTTCTGGAAACACCATATATTTT.

This chain joins TRBV5-4 and TRBJ1-2; 7 nucleotides agree with TRBD1. V lost 3 bases to trimming and J lost 7 bases; unmatched junction nucleotides: 9. The length of the CDR3 is 14 residues. Germline V gene lookup returns CDR1 SGHNT and CDR2 YYREEE (reference sequence). The CDR3 DNA reads TGTGCCAGCAGCTCGTTTGACAGGGACGGTGGCTACACCTTC. As protein: CASSSFDRDGGYTF. Full variable domain (outside the CDR3, taken from reference TRBV5-4 and TRBJ1-2): ETGVTQSPTHLIKTRGQQVTLRCSSQSGHNTVSWYQQALGQGPQFIFQYYREEENGRGNFPPRFSGLQFPNYSSELNVNALELDDSALYLCASSSFDRDGGYTFGSGTRLTVV.

The CDR3: CAISDLPSYEQYF. The DNA of the CDR3 is TGTGCCATCAGTGATTTGCCCTCCTACGAGCAGTACTTC. The chain recombines TRBV10-3 with TRBJ2-7; D ambiguous. Trimming pared 3 bases from V and 0 bases from J, leaving 6 bases between. The CDR3 runs 13 residues. Germline loops: CDR1 ENHRY, CDR2 SYGVKD.

The chain carries TRBV30 and TRBJ2-5; D assignment may be TRBD1 or TRBD2 (5 bases each). Germline CDR1 reads GTSNPN; CDR2 reads SVGIG (reference sequence). Deletions cut 0 bases from V and 1 base from J, with 12 bases between. The CDR3 has 15 residues. The CDR3 DNA reads as TGTGCCTGGAGTGTATTCGGGGCAGTCCAAGAGACCCAGTACTTC. This gives the protein CAWSVFGAVQETQYF.